This T cell receptor (beta chain) was identified in a study of human T cells and chemical hapten exposure (dated by TCRdb to about 2021). About the investigation overall: For sensitization, 2% DPC in acetone was applied to an approximately 2 cm by approximately 2 cm area of upper inner arm skin. Patients additionally received weekly therapeutic DPC doses to the scalp throughout the approximately 25-week study period. Patch testing was done on the upper back using Finn chambers containing 0.01% DPC, and results were scored after 6 days according to International Contact Dermatitis Research Group standards. Most of the patients in the cohort were female, and the cohort covered alopecia areata with under or over 50% scalp involvement, alopecia totalis and alopecia universalis. Libraries were pooled for sequencing, and per-sample TCR yields varied mainly because of small differences in library volumes within the pool. Peripheral blood TCR repertoire changes were tracked in vivo in alopecia patients during primary and secondary sensitization to the hapten diphenylcyclopropenone (DPC). Patient blood was sampled pre-sensitization (week 0) and at 2, 6 and about 24 weeks after DPC sensitization. For TCR sequencing, blood came from 25 to 35 alopecia patients at anywhere from one to four time points (pre-sensitization, 2, 6 and 24 weeks). What the work shows at the level of the full study, not this receptor alone: Compared with pre-sensitization or healthy control sets, expanded TCRs formed significantly more large CDR3 similarity clusters, which is consistent with antigen-driven responses. All patients had alopecia, a presumed autoimmune disease, so their immune response might differ from that of healthy individuals. Repeated subsampling changed both the strength of the expansion versus patch-test correlation and the threshold at which the correlation became significant. DPC sensitization did not change the number of TCRs with a frequency above 1 in 1000, and there was no evidence of changes in global repertoire structure. A positive correlation was found between the number of PT1 expanded TCRs and patch test score, with significance reached at thresholds 8, 16 and 32 but not 4.

The library was prepared using RACE. Sequencing took place on a NextSeq 500. Library preparation attached unique molecular identifiers to individual cDNA molecules for quantitative, reproducible TCR counting. For every blood RNA sample, sequencing covered both the TCR alpha and TCR beta chains. Processing in the source paper ran as follows. A median of around 100,000 TCRs per sample was observed, with a range of roughly 20,000 to 700,000. V, J and CDR3 annotation of the TCR reads was performed with the Decombinator software suite. Every sample was subsampled to the same number of TCRs (28,000) for the PS versus PT1 abundance plots. TCRs were defined as expanded if absent before sensitization and observed at least eight times at the 2-week time point. TCRdb reprocessing: public reads trimmed at Q25 with fastp, clones called with MiXCR, in-frame beta chains kept. Records with the same CDR3 protein are collapsed into one entry carrying the most frequent genes and DNA. The V and J calls were determined by TCRdb, not by the authors. This sample has approximately 260,000 distinct CDR3 sequences in its table, and 7.5% to 10% of those were observed once. Together, the top ten hold about 2.1% of the sample.

About this clonotype: Its recognized antigen is unknown. No qualities accompany the bases; no much larger clone lies one base away.

The time point label corresponds to: pre-sensitization, week 0. In the paper's terms, the treatment or condition label means: therapeutic diphenylcyclopropenone sensitization with weekly scalp DPC. Blood at each patch-test visit was drawn before the patch test was applied. Eligible patients were aged 18 to 70, diagnosed with alopecia, deemed suitable for DPC therapy, and excluded if pregnant. Total RNA was extracted from unfractionated whole blood collected in Tempus Blood RNA tubes. As encoded in the germline V gene, CDR1 is SQVTM while CDR2 is ANQGSEA. The cysteine opens and the phenylalanine closes a CDR3 of 12 amino acids. The retained sequence is limited to the CDR3, 36 bases, with the frame set at the first base. Germline trimming amounts to 7 bases on V and 6 bases on J, with 6 as the count of junction bases outside the gene matches.

The clonotype comes from a woman in her 40s with alopecia areata. Some clones in this sample may be carry-over from other donors' samples. The sample consisted of whole blood, taken in connection with sensitization to the hapten diphenylcyclopropenone (DPC). The chain uses TRBV29-1 and TRBJ2-1, and TRBD1 matches 7 of the central bases. CDR3 loop: CSAQAGGNEQFF. The DNA sequence is given as TGCAGCGCCCAAGCAGGGGGCAATGAGCAGTTCTTC.